Following are 19 T cell receptor beta chains from one sample sequenced in a study of shared clonotypes between healthy human individuals. The method was immunoSEQ multiplex PCR; TCRdb's version includes in-frame clones alone and lacks a portion of them. This sample has under 2,500,000 clones; around 95% occur once, and the top ten carry less than 0.15%. Sample: naive CD4+ T cells sorted from blood. Subset specified: CD45RA+ positively selected. The receptors stem from a man between 18 and 35 years old in good health.

CDR3 bases: TGTGCCAGCAGTTTGGGGGGGGACTCCTACGAGCAGTACTTC. Translating it yields CASSLGGDSYEQYF. V is TRBV28 and J is TRBJ2-7; 7 bases agree with TRBD2. The trim removed 3 bases at V and 0 bases at J, leaving 2 bases unmatched. The length of the CDR3 is 14 residues. Germline V gene lookup returns CDR1 MDHEN and CDR2 SYDVKM.

V gene TRBV19 combines with J gene TRBJ2-1; 8 nucleotides line up with TRBD2. After removal of 3 bases from V and 4 bases from J, the junction contained 5 bases not matched to a gene. Germline V CDR1 and CDR2: LNHDA, SQIVND (reference sequence). The length of the CDR3 is 15 residues. The DNA for the CDR3 is TGTGCCAGTAGTATTGGTAGCGGGGTGTACAATGAGCAGTTCTTC. Translation gives CASSIGSGVYNEQFF. The complete variable domain, with remaining parts taken from reference TRBV19 and TRBJ2-1, reads DGGITQSPKYLFRKEGQNVTLSCEQNLNHDAMYWYRQDPGQGLRLIYYSQIVNDFQKGDIAEGYSVSREKKESFPLTVTSAQKNPTAFYLCASSIGSGVYNEQFFGPGTRLTVL.

The chain recombines TRBV5-1 with TRBJ1-2; maybe TRBD1 (5 bases). This CDR3 comprises 16 residues. V lost 4 bases to trimming and J lost 4 bases, with 20 bases between them. Per germline, CDR1 SGHRS and CDR2 YFSETQ. The CDR3 loop is CASSPKAGVPSYGYTF. CDR3 DNA sequence: TGCGCCAGCAGCCCCAAGGCGGGGGTCCCTTCCTATGGCTACACCTTC.

The rearrangement uses TRBV11-2 and TRBJ2-5, with D possibly being TRBD1 (6 bases). The germline CDR1 and CDR2 sequences are SGHAT and FQNNGV. CDR3 size: 15 residues. Trimming pared 1 base from V and 5 bases from J, leaving 14 bases between. CDR3: CASSLGGTRSETQYF. The CDR3, as DNA: TGTGCCAGCAGCTTAGGGGGGACAAGGAGTGAGACCCAGTACTTC.

The rearrangement uses TRBV13 and TRBJ2-7; 15 bases map to TRBD2. The CDR3 has 19 amino acids. The trim removed 1 base at V and 3 bases at J, leaving 10 bases unmatched. Germline values: CDR1 PRHDT, CDR2 FYEKMQ (reference sequence). CDR3 protein: CASSLEGLAGGSANYEQYF. The DNA for the CDR3 is TGTGCCAGCAGCTTAGAGGGACTAGCGGGGGGTTCCGCAAACTACGAGCAGTACTTC.

The V call is TRBV19, the J call TRBJ2-6, with 7 bases fitting TRBD2. The ends lost 7 bases at V and 2 bases at J; junction bases unmatched: 11. From germline, CDR1 is LNHDA and CDR2 SQIVND (reference sequence). This CDR3 comprises 17 residues. The CDR3: CASTEIRRGAGANVLTF. The CDR3 DNA follows: TGTGCCAGTACCGAGATCCGCCGGGGGGCTGGGGCCAACGTCCTGACTTTC. Combining the CDR3 with reference TRBV19 and TRBJ2-6 gives the whole variable domain DGGITQSPKYLFRKEGQNVTLSCEQNLNHDAMYWYRQDPGQGLRLIYYSQIVNDFQKGDIAEGYSVSREKKESFPLTVTSAQKNPTAFYLCASTEIRRGAGANVLTFGAGSRLTVL.

The chain recombines TRBV5-4 with TRBJ2-5; TRBD1 matches at 7 bases. Unmatched junction bases numbered 11, after V lost 3 bases and J lost 3 bases. Germline V gives CDR1 SGHNT, CDR2 YYREEE (reference sequence). CDR3 length equals 16 residues. The CDR3 spells CASSSRDSLTEETQYF. The CDR3 DNA reads as TGTGCCAGCAGCTCTCGGGACAGCCTTACCGAAGAGACCCAGTACTTC.

J is TRBJ2-7 and V is TRBV5-6; D is uncertain. V lost 4 bases to trimming and J lost 0 bases, with 11 bases between them. Germline V CDR1 and CDR2: SGHDT, YYEEEE. The CDR3 covers 14 residues. The CDR3 DNA reads TGTGCCAGCAGCCCTTGGACGGTCTCCTACGAGCAGTACTTC. Translation gives CASSPWTVSYEQYF.

The chain has TRBV7-2 and TRBJ2-1, with D tentatively TRBD1 (5 bases). The germline CDR1 and CDR2 sequences are SGHTA and FQGNSA. The V end lost 1 base, the J end lost 6 bases, and 13 bases lay between the germline ends. CDR3 length: 15 residues. DNA of the CDR3: TGTGCCAGCAGCTTAGGCAGGGTCGGCATCAATGAGCAGTTCTTC. It encodes CASSLGRVGINEQFF.

The chain couples TRBV30 to TRBJ1-1, with a weak D call TRBD1 (5 bases). The CDR3 consists of 13 residues. The V end was cut by 3 bases, the J end by 1 base, with 9 bases between. Germline CDR1 is GTSNPN and CDR2 is SVGIG (reference sequence). The chain's CDR3 is CAWRVQGNTEAFF. The DNA of the CDR3 is TGTGCCTGGAGGGTGCAGGGGAACACTGAAGCTTTCTTT.

CDR3 coding DNA: TGTGCCAGTAGTATCGTCCAGGGGCCTGATCAGCCCCAGCATTTT. Translation gives CASSIVQGPDQPQHF. The chain links TRBV19 to TRBJ1-5, with D possibly matching TRBD1 (6 bases). Trimming took off 3 bases at V and 5 bases at J, with 14 bases between the two ends. Germline V CDR1 and CDR2: LNHDA, SQIVND (reference sequence). The CDR3 is made up of 15 amino acids.

Comment on this clone: This same CDR3 is encoded by further DNA sequences in the sample. V gene TRBV19 combines with J gene TRBJ2-3, with D unclear. Germline CDR1 and CDR2: LNHDA and SQIVND (reference sequence). CDR3 length: 11 residues. Between the trimmed V and J ends, which lost 6 bases and 2 bases, there was a span of 3 bases. CDR3 nucleotide sequence: TGTGCCAGTAGCATCACAGATACGCAGTATTTT. It is translated as CASSITDTQYF.

This sequence joins TRBV7-2 and TRBJ2-3; D ambiguous. The CDR3 spans 12 residues. Germline V lookup: CDR1 SGHTA, CDR2 FQGNSA. Trimming cost V 1 base and J 14 bases, with 13 bases left between them. The CDR3 DNA reads TGTGCCAGCAGCTTAGAAGCCCCCGGTGGGTATTTT. Translating gives CASSLEAPGGYF. The full variable domain, rest sourced from reference TRBV7-2 and TRBJ2-3, is GAGVSQSPSNKVTEKGKDVELRCDPISGHTALYWYRQSLGQGLEFLIYFQGNSAPDKSGLPSDRFSAERTGGSVSTLTIQRTQQEDSAVYLCASSLEAPGGYFGPGTRLTVL.

This chain connects TRBV30 to TRBJ2-3; D is uncertain. The CDR3 contains 11 residues. Trimming cost V 7 bases and J 6 bases, with 11 bases left between them. Germline V gene sequence: CDR1 GTSNPN, CDR2 SVGIG (reference sequence). The CDR3 DNA sequence: TGTGCCTCCTCTATCGGGGATACGCAGTATTTT. Residues: CASSIGDTQYF.

The rearrangement joins TRBV19 to TRBJ1-5; D may be TRBD1 (6 bases). The V end lost 2 bases, the J end lost 8 bases, and 16 bases lay between the germline ends. The CDR3 has 15 residues. Germline CDR1 and CDR2: LNHDA and SQIVND (reference sequence). The CDR3 sequence is CASSINGGSTEPQHF. The CDR3 region has the DNA TGTGCCAGTAGTATAAATGGGGGCTCAACAGAGCCCCAGCATTTT. The full variable domain, rest sourced from reference TRBV19 and TRBJ1-5, is DGGITQSPKYLFRKEGQNVTLSCEQNLNHDAMYWYRQDPGQGLRLIYYSQIVNDFQKGDIAEGYSVSREKKESFPLTVTSAQKNPTAFYLCASSINGGSTEPQHFGDGTRLSIL.

Note on this clone: In the same sample, other DNA sequences code for this CDR3. The chain joins TRBV5-6 to TRBJ2-3, with D perhaps TRBD1 (6 bases). Germline assignment: CDR1 SGHDT and CDR2 YYEEEE. With 2 bases removed from V and 3 bases from J, the gap between germline ends came to 10 bases. This CDR3 is 14 amino acids long. DNA of the CDR3: TGTGCCAGCAGCTTCAGGCAGGGGACAGATACGCAGTATTTT. Translating gives CASSFRQGTDTQYF.

The chain is built from TRBV2 and TRBJ1-3; 10 positions agree with TRBD1. CDR1 is SNHLY and CDR2 is FYNNEI in the germline V gene. CDR3 length equals 13 residues. J gave up 8 bases and V 5 bases, and 3 bases lay outside the gene matches. This CDR3 is CASSQDRGDTIYF. The CDR3 DNA follows: TGTGCCAGCAGTCAGGACAGGGGGGACACCATATATTTT.

V is TRBV9 and J is TRBJ1-2; D is possibly TRBD1 (6 bases). V was cut by 2 bases and J by 7 bases, with 21 bases left in between. The germline V gene has CDR1 SGDLS and CDR2 YYNGEE. This CDR3 has 16 residues. In nucleotides, the CDR3 is TGTGCCAGCAGCGTGAACCCGGGGGGGCTCGACCGTGGCTACACCTTC. Its protein product is CASSVNPGGLDRGYTF.

The V and J genes are TRBV7-8 and TRBJ1-2; TRBD1 is a possible D gene (6 bases). Trimming removed 1 base at V and 4 bases at J, with 7 bases between. Germline V gene lookup returns CDR1 SGHVS and CDR2 FQNEAQ. This CDR3 has 13 amino acids. The CDR3 nucleotides read TGTGCCAGCAGCTTAGGGGGGGCCTATGGCTACACCTTC. This translates into CASSLGGAYGYTF.